Following are 8 T cell receptor beta chains from one sample sequenced in a study of blood T cell repertoires in COVID-19. Generated by immunoSEQ multiplex PCR, the TCRdb table keeps only in-frame clones and is missing some. The repertoire holds 250,000 to 350,000 clones, with around 89% as singletons. The sequencing sample was made of peripheral blood. Receptors originate from a woman aged 45-65 years with active or convalescent COVID-19.

This chain links TRBV19 with TRBJ2-7; TRBD1 might be the D (5 bases). CDR1 and CDR2 (germline): LNHDA, SQIVND (reference sequence). Trimming pared 3 bases from V and 3 bases from J, leaving 9 bases between. CDR3 length: 13 residues. The CDR3: CASSMIQGYEQYF. The CDR3, as DNA: TGTGCCAGTAGTATGATTCAGGGCTACGAGCAGTACTTC.

The J gene is TRBJ1-4, the V gene TRBV11-2; D unclear. The CDR3 contains 14 residues. Between the trimmed V and J ends, which lost 2 bases and 4 bases, there was a span of 8 bases. CDR1 is SGHAT, CDR2 FQNNGV, per germline. CDR3 coding DNA: TGTGCCAGCAGCTTACGGGTGCTTAATGAAAAACTGTTTTTT. It encodes CASSLRVLNEKLFF.

The chain recombines TRBV9 with TRBJ2-3; D is possibly TRBD2 (6 bases). The germline CDR1 and CDR2 sequences are SGDLS and YYNGEE. CDR3 length: 15 residues. With 4 bases removed from V and 12 bases from J, the gap between germline ends came to 24 bases. The chain's CDR3 is CASSTGLTSEAFQYF. CDR3 nucleotides: TGTGCCAGCAGCACCGGACTAACGAGTGAAGCGTTTCAGTATTTT.

The chain has TRBV2 and TRBJ1-1, with D perhaps TRBD1 (5 bases). The CDR3 is 13 residues long. V lost 4 bases and J 1 base, leaving 7 bases between the germline ends. Germline V lookup: CDR1 SNHLY, CDR2 FYNNEI. CDR3 bases: TGTGCCAGCAGTGCGGGGGAGAACACTGAAGCTTTCTTT. It codes for CASSAGENTEAFF.

This chain links TRBV24-1 with TRBJ1-1; 7 bases align to TRBD1. Germline V gene sequence: CDR1 KGHDR, CDR2 SFDVKD. This CDR3 comprises 14 residues. Losses at the gene ends were 4 bases for V and 0 bases for J; bases not matched to a gene: 1. The CDR3 nucleotides are TGTGCCACCAGTGACGGGACAGTGAACACTGAAGCTTTCTTT. Its translation: CATSDGTVNTEAFF.

CDR3 in DNA: TGTGCCAGCAGTTCCGGGACTAGCGCAGATACGCAGTATTTT. Protein product: CASSSGTSADTQYF. This chain links TRBV6-5 with TRBJ2-3; the match to TRBD2 covers 10 bases. The CDR3 length is 14 residues. V gave up 4 bases and J gave up 4 bases; unmatched junction bases: 2. Germline V gene sequence: CDR1 MNHEY, CDR2 SVGAGI.

The genes are TRBV5-6 and TRBJ1-1; D might be TRBD1 (6 bases). Germline CDR1 and CDR2: SGHDT and YYEEEE. V was pared by 3 bases and J by 6 bases, with 12 bases between. CDR3 size: 13 residues. The CDR3 nucleotides are TGTGCCAGCAGCTCTAACAGGGAAGCTGAAGCTTTCTTT. Its protein is CASSSNREAEAFF.

The rearrangement joins TRBV28 to TRBJ2-2; the match to TRBD2 covers 8 bases. The CDR3 sequence is 15 residues long. Trimming at V came to 7 bases and at J to 1 base, leaving 5 bases not matched to a gene. From germline, CDR1 is MDHEN and CDR2 SYDVKM. The CDR3 is CASIGTSGNTGELFF. The CDR3 DNA is TGTGCCAGCATTGGGACTAGTGGGAACACCGGGGAGCTGTTTTTT.